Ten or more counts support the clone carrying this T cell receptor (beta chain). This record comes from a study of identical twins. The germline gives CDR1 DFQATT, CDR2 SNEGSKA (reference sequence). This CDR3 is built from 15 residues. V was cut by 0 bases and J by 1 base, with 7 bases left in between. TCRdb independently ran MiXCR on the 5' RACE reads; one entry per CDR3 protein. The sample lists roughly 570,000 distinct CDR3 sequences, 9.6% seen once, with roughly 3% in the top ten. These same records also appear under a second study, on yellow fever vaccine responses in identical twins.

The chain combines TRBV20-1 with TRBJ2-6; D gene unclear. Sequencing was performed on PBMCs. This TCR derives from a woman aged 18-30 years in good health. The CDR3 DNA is TGCAGTGCTAGAGATCTACAGTCTGGGGCCAACGTCCTGACTTTC. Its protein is CSARDLQSGANVLTF.